This T cell receptor (beta chain) was found in a study of blood T cell repertoires in COVID-19. About the study: Samples taken during acute and convalescent COVID-19 were collected in the United States, Italy and Spain. Sources were T cells, B-cell-depleted T cells, or PBMCs; the material itself was cDNA or gDNA.

Only one count was recorded for this clone. In the source study's methods: Amplification with reference gene primers provided the estimates of nucleated cell counts. Sequencing used immunoSEQ multiplex PCR; TCRdb keeps in-frame clones, though not all of them. V and J calls and clone size are as listed in that table; D and trimming were resolved from the DNA. The sample includes hundreds of thousands of clones, approximately 88% of them seen just once. The germline gives CDR1 MNHEY, CDR2 SMNVEV (reference sequence). Trimming at V came to 5 bases and at J to 9 bases, leaving 10 bases not matched to a gene. There are 17 residues in the CDR3.

This sequence originates from a woman in her thirties who had recovered from COVID-19. Source material: peripheral blood. The chain uses TRBV27 and TRBJ2-1, with 16 nucleotides matching TRBD2. The CDR3 region has the DNA TGTGCCAGCAGTGACCCGGGACTAGCGGGGGGGGCAGGTGAGCAGTTCTTC. Protein: CASSDPGLAGGAGEQFF.